The source of this T cell receptor beta chain is a study of cytomegalovirus exposure and HLA in healthy donors. Across the study: For the 300 to 450 genotyped donors, 75% to 90% fell within the Caucasian-associated ancestry cluster. Study-wide results and caveats: With DRB1 most and HLA-C fewest, TCR association rates differed between HLA loci in a later analysis. The study dropped some indistinguishable V segments, TRBV6-2 and TRBV6-3 among them. Several top significant clusters appeared, in a later analysis, to be linked to common viral pathogens.

This clone has only a few counts. What it binds is unknown. The primer mix had 60 Vbeta and 13 Jbeta primers. Generated by immunoSEQ multiplex PCR, the TCRdb table keeps only in-frame clones and is missing some. The repertoire has about 60,000 clones, 70% to 80% of them found once; the top ten carry 15% to 20%. This CDR3 is built from 17 residues. V lost 5 bases, J lost 3 bases, and 22 bases lay in between. Germline lookup yields CDR1 SGHTA and CDR2 FQGTGA. The chain uses TRBV7-3 and TRBJ1-1; D unresolved. The clonotype originates from an older woman in good health and CMV-seropositive. Sequencing was done on a sample of PBMCs. CDR3 region: CASSPEGFGKAYTEAFF. DNA for the CDR3: TGTGCCAGCAGCCCGGAGGGTTTCGGGAAAGCTTACACTGAAGCTTTCTTT.